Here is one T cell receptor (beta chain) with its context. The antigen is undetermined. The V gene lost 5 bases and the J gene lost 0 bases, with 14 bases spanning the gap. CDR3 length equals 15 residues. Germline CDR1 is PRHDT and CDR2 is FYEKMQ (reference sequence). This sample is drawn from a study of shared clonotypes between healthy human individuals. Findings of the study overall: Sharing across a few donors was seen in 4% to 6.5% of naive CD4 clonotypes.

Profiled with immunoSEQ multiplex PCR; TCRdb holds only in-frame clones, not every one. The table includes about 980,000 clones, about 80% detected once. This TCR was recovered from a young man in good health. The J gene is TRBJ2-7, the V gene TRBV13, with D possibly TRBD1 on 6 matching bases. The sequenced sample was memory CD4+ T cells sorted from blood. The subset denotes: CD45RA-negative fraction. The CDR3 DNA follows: TGTGCCAGCAGCATTCTTCGGGACAACTCCTACGAGCAGTACTTC. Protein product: CASSILRDNSYEQYF.